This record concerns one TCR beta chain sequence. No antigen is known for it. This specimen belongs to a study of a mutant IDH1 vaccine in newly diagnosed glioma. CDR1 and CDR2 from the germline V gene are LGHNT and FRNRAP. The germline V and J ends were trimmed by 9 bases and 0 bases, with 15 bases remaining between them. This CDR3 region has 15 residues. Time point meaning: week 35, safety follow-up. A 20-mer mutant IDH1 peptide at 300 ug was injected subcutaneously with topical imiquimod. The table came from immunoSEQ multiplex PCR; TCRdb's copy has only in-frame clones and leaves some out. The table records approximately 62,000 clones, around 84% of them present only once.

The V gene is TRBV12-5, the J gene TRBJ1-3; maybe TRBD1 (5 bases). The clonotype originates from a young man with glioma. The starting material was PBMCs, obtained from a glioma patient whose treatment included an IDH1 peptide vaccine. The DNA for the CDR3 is TGTGCTAGCCTGCTCGGGGGTCCCTCTGGAAACACCATATATTTT. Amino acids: CASLLGGPSGNTIYF. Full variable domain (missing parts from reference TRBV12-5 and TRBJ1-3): DARVTQTPRHKVTEMGQEVTMRCQPILGHNTVFWYRQTMMQGLELLAYFRNRAPLDDSGMPKDRFSAEMPDATLATLKIQPSEPRDSAVYFCASLLGGPSGNTIYFGEGSWLTVV.